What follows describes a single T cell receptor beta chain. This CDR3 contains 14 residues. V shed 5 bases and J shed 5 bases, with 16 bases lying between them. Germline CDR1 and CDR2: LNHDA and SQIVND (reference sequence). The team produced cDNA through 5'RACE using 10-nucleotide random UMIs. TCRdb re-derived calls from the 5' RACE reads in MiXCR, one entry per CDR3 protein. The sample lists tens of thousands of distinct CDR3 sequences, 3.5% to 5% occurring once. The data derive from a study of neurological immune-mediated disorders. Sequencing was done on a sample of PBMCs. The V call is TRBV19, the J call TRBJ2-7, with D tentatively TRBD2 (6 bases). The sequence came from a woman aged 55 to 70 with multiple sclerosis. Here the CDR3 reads CASSSGGAYNEQYF. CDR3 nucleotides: TGTGCCAGTAGTTCCGGAGGGGCTTATAACGAGCAGTACTTC.